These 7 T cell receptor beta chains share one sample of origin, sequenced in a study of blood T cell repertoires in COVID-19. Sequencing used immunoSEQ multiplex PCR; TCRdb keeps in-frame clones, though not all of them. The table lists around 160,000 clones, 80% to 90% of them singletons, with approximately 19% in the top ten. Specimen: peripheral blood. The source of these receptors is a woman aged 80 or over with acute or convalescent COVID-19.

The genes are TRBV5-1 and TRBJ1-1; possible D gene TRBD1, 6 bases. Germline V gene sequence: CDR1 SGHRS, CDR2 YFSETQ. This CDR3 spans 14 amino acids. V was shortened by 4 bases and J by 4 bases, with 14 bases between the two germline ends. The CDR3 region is CASSADRPGTEAFF. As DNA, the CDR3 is TGCGCCAGCAGCGCCGACAGGCCGGGCACTGAAGCTTTCTTT.

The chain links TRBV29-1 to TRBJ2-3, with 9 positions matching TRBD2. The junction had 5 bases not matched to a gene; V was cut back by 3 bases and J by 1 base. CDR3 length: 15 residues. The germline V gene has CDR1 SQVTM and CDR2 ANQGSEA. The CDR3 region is CSVDPQRGGTDTQYF. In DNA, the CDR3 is TGCAGCGTTGACCCCCAGCGGGGGGGCACAGATACGCAGTATTTT.

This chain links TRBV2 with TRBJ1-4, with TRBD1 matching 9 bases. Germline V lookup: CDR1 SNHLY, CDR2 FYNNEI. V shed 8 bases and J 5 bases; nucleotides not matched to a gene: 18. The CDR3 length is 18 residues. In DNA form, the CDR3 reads TGTGCCAGCCGTTATCCGGGACAGGGCCTAATGGTGAATGAAAAACTGTTTTTT. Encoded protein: CASRYPGQGLMVNEKLFF.

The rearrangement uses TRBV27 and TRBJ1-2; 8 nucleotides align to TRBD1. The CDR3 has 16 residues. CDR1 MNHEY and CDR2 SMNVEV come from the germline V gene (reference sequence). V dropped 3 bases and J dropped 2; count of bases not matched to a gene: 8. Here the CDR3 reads CASSFRQGAGNYGYTF. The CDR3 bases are TGTGCCAGCAGTTTCAGGCAGGGGGCCGGAAACTATGGCTACACCTTC.

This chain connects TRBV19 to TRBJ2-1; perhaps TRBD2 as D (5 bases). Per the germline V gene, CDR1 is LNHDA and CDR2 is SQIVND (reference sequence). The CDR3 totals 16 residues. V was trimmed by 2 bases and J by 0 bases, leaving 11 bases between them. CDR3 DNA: TGTGCCAGTAGTATATCGAGCGGCCCCTCCTACAATGAGCAGTTCTTC. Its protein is CASSISSGPSYNEQFF.

The CDR3 region has the DNA TGTGCCAGCAGCGCCAGGGGACAGGGGGCGGAAGAGCAGTACTTC. Translating gives CASSARGQGAEEQYF. This chain uses TRBV9 with TRBJ2-7; 12 bases match TRBD1. The CDR3 totals 15 residues. Germline V gene lookup returns CDR1 SGDLS and CDR2 YYNGEE. V shed 3 bases and J 7 bases; nucleotides not matched to a gene: 8.

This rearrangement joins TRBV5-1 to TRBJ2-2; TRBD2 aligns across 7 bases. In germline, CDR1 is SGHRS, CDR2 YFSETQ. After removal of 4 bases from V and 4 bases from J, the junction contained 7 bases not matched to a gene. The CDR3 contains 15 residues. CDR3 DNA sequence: TGCGCCAGCAGCACCGGACTAGTTGTCACCGGGGAGCTGTTTTTT. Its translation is CASSTGLVVTGELFF.